Below are 27 T cell receptor beta chains sequenced from a single sample in a study of a mutant IDH1 vaccine in newly diagnosed glioma. As for time point: week 11, during vaccination. Each dose delivered 300 ug of mutant IDH1 20-mer peptide subcutaneously with imiquimod. Libraries were prepared by immunoSEQ multiplex PCR; TCRdb keeps only in-frame clonotypes and omits some of them. The data show some 60,000 clones, under 85% seen once. These receptors have no identified antigens. The material was PBMCs, obtained from a glioma patient whose treatment included an IDH1 peptide vaccine. Every receptor here comes from a man younger than 45 with glioma.

This chain links TRBV28 with TRBJ1-4; 9 positions agree with TRBD1. V gave up 6 bases and J gave up 8 bases; unmatched junction bases: 10. The CDR3 length is 15 residues. Germline V lookup: CDR1 MDHEN, CDR2 SYDVKM. The DNA of the CDR3 is TGTGCCAGCAGCCAACCTACAGGGGGCAACGAAAAACTGTTTTTT. It translates to CASSQPTGGNEKLFF.

The rearrangement joins TRBV4-3 to TRBJ2-3; maybe TRBD2 (5 bases). CDR3 length: 16 amino acids. Germline V gene lookup returns CDR1 LGHNA and CDR2 YSLEER. The V gene lost 0 bases and the J gene lost 4 bases, with 14 bases spanning the gap. The CDR3 protein is CASSQEGNQAADTQYF. CDR3 bases: TGCGCCAGCAGCCAAGAAGGCAACCAAGCGGCAGATACGCAGTATTTT.

The chain is built from TRBV4-3 and TRBJ2-3; D is possibly TRBD2 (6 bases). Deletions cut 0 bases from V and 1 base from J, with 11 bases between. Germline-derived CDR1 and CDR2 are LGHNA and YSLEER. There are 16 residues in the CDR3. CDR3 loop: CASSQEFGGGTDTQYF. The CDR3 DNA follows: TGCGCCAGCAGCCAAGAGTTCGGGGGAGGCACAGATACGCAGTATTTT.

The CDR3 sequence is CASSLRGGQEETQYF. The CDR3 nucleotides are TGTGCCAGCAGCCTCAGAGGGGGACAGGAAGAGACCCAGTACTTC. The V gene is TRBV7-8, the J gene TRBJ2-5; 8 bases fit TRBD1. The V and J ends lost 5 bases and 3 bases, in that order; junction bases with no gene match: 8. Looked up from germline, CDR1 is SGHVS and CDR2 is FQNEAQ. CDR3 length: 15 residues.

The rearrangement links TRBV9 to TRBJ1-5; a possible D gene is TRBD1 (6 bases). Germline V gives CDR1 SGDLS, CDR2 YYNGEE. The CDR3 has 14 residues. Trimming stripped 3 bases from V and 0 bases from J, with 7 bases between. This chain's CDR3 is CASSGRGSNQPQHF. CDR3 DNA: TGTGCCAGCAGCGGCAGGGGTAGCAATCAGCCCCAGCATTTT.

This clone was observed a few times. This chain joins TRBV30 and TRBJ1-1; no reliable D call. This CDR3 contains 14 residues. CDR1 and CDR2 (germline): GTSNPN, SVGIG (reference sequence). Trimming shortened V by 0 bases and J by 0 bases, and 8 bases separated the two germline ends. The CDR3 protein is CAWSVPVMNTEAFF. In nucleotides, the CDR3 is TGTGCCTGGAGTGTACCGGTAATGAACACTGAAGCTTTCTTT.

The V and J genes are TRBV5-4 and TRBJ2-7; the D gene is possibly TRBD1 (6 bases). Germline V gene lookup returns CDR1 SGHNT and CDR2 YYREEE (reference sequence). The CDR3 covers 18 residues. Trimming removed 6 bases at V and 4 bases at J, with 29 bases between. CDR3 sequence (DNA): TGTGCCAGCACCCTCCTGAGCCAATCGCGTGGACAGAGTTACGAGCAGTACTTC. Amino acids: CASTLLSQSRGQSYEQYF.

In its sample, this clone was seen a few times. The chain is built from TRBV27 and TRBJ2-1; 8 bases map to TRBD2. The trim removed 4 bases at V and 8 bases at J, leaving 7 bases unmatched. The germline gives CDR1 MNHEY, CDR2 SMNVEV (reference sequence). The CDR3 contains 14 residues. This chain's CDR3 is CASSYSGMVDEQFF. For the CDR3, the DNA is TGTGCCAGCAGTTATAGCGGGATGGTGGATGAGCAGTTCTTC.

V usage is TRBV4-3 and J usage is TRBJ2-7; the D gene is possibly TRBD2 (7 bases). The CDR3 length is 17 residues. Trimming left V 0 bases short and J 1 base short, with 16 bases between. CDR1 LGHNA and CDR2 YSLEER come from the germline V gene. This CDR3 reads CASSQDFTGRGSYEQYF. The CDR3, as DNA: TGCGCCAGCAGCCAAGATTTTACGGGGAGGGGGTCCTACGAGCAGTACTTC.

This rearrangement joins TRBV4-1 to TRBJ2-3; D perhaps matches TRBD2 (5 bases). Germline V gene data show CDR1 as MGHRA and CDR2 as YSYEKL. Trimming stripped 3 bases from V and 6 bases from J, with 16 bases between. The CDR3 is 15 amino acids. The CDR3 sequence: CASSHSSLRADTQYF. The CDR3 nucleotides are TGCGCCAGCAGCCACTCTAGCCTCCGAGCGGATACGCAGTATTTT.

The chain is built from TRBV28 and TRBJ2-3, with unresolved D. V lost 6 bases and J lost 2, with 6 bases in between. Germline CDR1 reads MDHEN; CDR2 reads SYDVKM. The CDR3 extends over 12 amino acids. CDR3 nucleotides: TGTGCCAGCAGCACCTCCACAGATACGCAGTATTTT. Translating it yields CASSTSTDTQYF.

The V call is TRBV7-3, the J call TRBJ2-1; D gene unclear. V shed 0 bases and J shed 7 bases, with 7 bases lying between them. This CDR3 is built from 13 residues. The germline gives CDR1 SGHTA, CDR2 FQGTGA. The CDR3 DNA is TGTGCCAGCAGCTTAACGAGCAGGAATGAGCAGTTCTTC. Its translation: CASSLTSRNEQFF.

This chain joins TRBV11-2 and TRBJ2-1; 9 bases are shared with TRBD2. CDR1 and CDR2 (germline): SGHAT, FQNNGV. This CDR3 is 18 amino acids long. The V and J ends lost 2 bases and 7 bases, in that order; junction bases with no gene match: 15. CDR3 region: CASSLIYRGSGGGNEQFF. CDR3 nucleotide sequence: TGTGCCAGCAGCTTAATTTATCGGGGTAGCGGGGGCGGTAATGAGCAGTTCTTC.

The chain has TRBV27 and TRBJ2-5; 7 positions match TRBD2. The J call could be wrong; TRBJ2-7 is a better fit for the DNA end. The CDR3 loop spans 16 amino acids. Per the germline V gene, CDR1 is MNHEY and CDR2 is SMNVEV (reference sequence). CDR3 sequence (DNA): TGTGCCAGCAGTTCCTCCTTGGGAGGGTTATCCTACGAGCAGTACTTC. Its protein product is CASSSSLGGLSYEQYF.

Only one count was recorded for this clone. The chain couples TRBV20-1 to TRBJ1-1, with 7 bases aligning to TRBD1. Trimming at V came to 5 bases and at J to 3 bases, leaving 0 bases not matched to a gene. CDR3 length: 11 residues. CDR1 is DFQATT, CDR2 SNEGSKA, per germline (reference sequence). CDR3 DNA: TGCAGTGCTGACAGGGACACTGAAGCTTTCTTT. Translated, it gives CSADRDTEAFF.

The rearrangement uses TRBV14 and TRBJ1-1; weak D call: TRBD1 (6 bases). In germline, CDR1 is SGHDN, CDR2 FVKESK. Trimming took 0 bases from V and 1 from J, leaving 9 bases between them. This CDR3 comprises 15 residues. CDR3 bases: TGTGCCAGCAGCCAAGAGGGGGCGCGGAACACTGAAGCTTTCTTT. Protein product: CASSQEGARNTEAFF.

The chain has TRBV5-8 and TRBJ2-3, with 9 bases that match TRBD2. Germline V gene data show CDR1 as SGHTS and CDR2 as YDEGEE. There are 14 residues in the CDR3. The V and J ends lost 5 bases and 1 base, in that order; junction bases with no gene match: 2. This chain's CDR3 is CASRLAGGTDTQYF. The CDR3 nucleotides are TGTGCCAGCAGGTTAGCGGGAGGCACAGATACGCAGTATTTT.

The J gene is TRBJ1-2, the V gene TRBV5-1; 10 bases fit TRBD1. The ends lost 4 bases at V and 8 bases at J; junction bases unmatched: 11. The CDR3 contains 15 residues. CDR1 is SGHRS, CDR2 YFSETQ, per germline. The CDR3 is CASSPGGTGAEGYTF. Written as DNA, the CDR3 is TGCGCCAGCAGCCCGGGAGGGACAGGGGCCGAAGGCTACACCTTC. Full variable domain (outside the CDR3, taken from reference TRBV5-1 and TRBJ1-2): KAGVTQTPRYLIKTRGQQVTLSCSPISGHRSVSWYQQTPGQGLQFLFEYFSETQRNKGNFPGRFSGRQFSNSRSEMNVSTLELGDSALYLCASSPGGTGAEGYTFGSGTRLTVV.

J is TRBJ2-7 and V is TRBV28, with 8 positions matching TRBD1. The CDR3 is 15 amino acids. Germline trimming cut 3 bases from V and 3 bases from J; bases unmatched to any gene: 7. Germline assignment: CDR1 MDHEN and CDR2 SYDVKM. The CDR3 DNA reads as TGTGCCAGCAGTTTTCATGGGACAGGCGGCTACGAGCAGTACTTC. Protein product: CASSFHGTGGYEQYF.

The rearrangement links TRBV18 to TRBJ1-3, with 7 bases aligning to TRBD1. Germline V lookup: CDR1 KGHSH, CDR2 LQKENI. The V segment lost 5 bases and the J segment 2 bases; nucleotides outside the gene matches: 9. CDR3 length: 16 residues. The CDR3 DNA is TGTGCCAGCTCAGACGGGACAGCTTCAACTGGAAACACCATATATTTT. Protein: CASSDGTASTGNTIYF.

The chain is built from TRBV27 and TRBJ2-5; TRBD1 agrees at 11 bases. Germline CDR1 MNHEY, CDR2 SMNVEV (reference sequence). The CDR3 extends over 14 amino acids. The junction had 9 bases not matched to a gene; V was cut back by 4 bases and J by 11 bases. CDR3 residues: CASSYGQGAGEQYF. In DNA form, the CDR3 reads TGTGCCAGCAGTTACGGACAGGGGGCTGGTGAGCAGTACTTC.

The chain links TRBV1 to TRBJ2-7; TRBD2 reflects the table's D call only, with no check against the DNA. TRBV1 is designated a pseudogene. This CDR3 has 17 residues. This CDR3 reads CTSSQGLSAGGAYEQYF. The CDR3 DNA follows: TGCACCAGCAGCCAAGGATTGTCGGCGGGAGGAGCCTACGAGCAGTACTTC.

The chain carries TRBV2 and TRBJ2-7; TRBD2 aligns across 10 bases. The CDR3 runs to 15 residues. In germline, CDR1 is SNHLY, CDR2 FYNNEI. Trimming cost V 7 bases and J 3 bases; bases outside gene matches: 9. The CDR3 bases are TGTGCCAGCAAGCGCGGGACTAGCGTGAGCTACGAGCAGTACTTC. Protein sequence: CASKRGTSVSYEQYF. The full variable domain, with the rest looked up from reference TRBV2 and TRBJ2-7, is EPEVTQTPSHQVTQMGQEVILRCVPISNHLYFYWYRQILGQKVEFLVSFYNNEISEKSEIFDDQFSVERPDGSNFTLKIRSTKLEDSAMYFCASKRGTSVSYEQYFGPGTRLTVT.

V is TRBV7-2 and J is TRBJ2-5, with 7 bases lining up with TRBD1. The end of the DNA is better explained by TRBJ2-7, so the J call may be wrong. CDR1 and CDR2 from the germline V gene are SGHTA and FQGNSA. The CDR3 has 15 residues. The CDR3 DNA follows: TGTGCCACCTCAGCTCTGAGGGGGCGCATCTACGAGCAGTACTTC. Translated, it gives CATSALRGRIYEQYF.

This chain links TRBV11-1 with TRBJ1-6, with D perhaps TRBD1 (5 bases). The CDR3 is 16 amino acids. Germline V gene data show CDR1 as SGHAT and CDR2 as FQDESV (reference sequence). Trimming stripped 4 bases from V and 2 bases from J, with 12 bases between. This CDR3 reads CASSWDRDPYNSPLHF. CDR3 coding DNA: TGTGCCAGCAGCTGGGACCGGGACCCCTATAATTCACCCCTCCACTTT.

This sequence joins TRBV5-8 and TRBJ2-2; D is ambiguous. Germline-derived CDR1 and CDR2 are SGHTS and YDEGEE. V was clipped by 4 bases and J by 1 base, with 2 bases between them. The CDR3 has 12 amino acids. CDR3 in DNA: TGTGCCAGCAGCCAGAACACCGGGGAGCTGTTTTTT. It yields the protein CASSQNTGELFF.

This rearrangement joins TRBV9 to TRBJ2-1; the D gene is possibly TRBD1 (6 bases). Germline V lookup: CDR1 SGDLS, CDR2 YYNGEE. V was trimmed by 3 bases and J by 9 bases, leaving 19 bases between them. The CDR3 length is 15 residues. The CDR3 DNA is TGTGCCAGCAGCGCCCCCAAGGGTAGACAGGCTGAGCAGTTCTTC. It specifies CASSAPKGRQAEQFF.